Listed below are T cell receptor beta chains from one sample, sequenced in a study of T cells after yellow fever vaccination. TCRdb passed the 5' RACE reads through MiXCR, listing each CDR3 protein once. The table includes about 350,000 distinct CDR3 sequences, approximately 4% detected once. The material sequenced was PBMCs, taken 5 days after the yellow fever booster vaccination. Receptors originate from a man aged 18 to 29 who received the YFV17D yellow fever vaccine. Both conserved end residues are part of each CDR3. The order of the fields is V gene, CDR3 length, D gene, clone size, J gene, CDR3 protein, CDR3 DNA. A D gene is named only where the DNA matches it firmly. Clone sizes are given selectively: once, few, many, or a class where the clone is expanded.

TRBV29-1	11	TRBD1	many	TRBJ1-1	CSGDRNTEAFF	TGCAGCGGGGACAGGAACACTGAAGCTTTCTTT
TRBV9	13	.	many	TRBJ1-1	CASSRGLNTEAFF	TGTGCCAGCAGTCGGGGGCTGAACACTGAAGCTTTCTTT
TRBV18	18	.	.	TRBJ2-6	CASSPYPPGASGANVLTF	TGTGCCAGCTCACCTTACCCCCCGGGGGCGTCTGGGGCCAACGTCCTGACTTTC
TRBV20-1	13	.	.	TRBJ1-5	CSARLGFNQPQHF	TGCAGTGCTAGACTGGGCTTTAATCAGCCCCAGCATTTT
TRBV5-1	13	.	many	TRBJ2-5	CASSLGLGETQYF	TGCGCCAGCAGCTTGGGACTAGGAGAGACCCAGTACTTC
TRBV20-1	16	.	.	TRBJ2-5	CSARQNGGQEGETQYF	TGCAGTGCCAGACAAAACGGAGGGCAGGAGGGGGAGACCCAGTACTTC
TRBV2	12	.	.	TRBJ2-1	CASSLRQGEEFF	TGTGCCAGCAGCCTCCGGCAGGGAGAGGAGTTCTTC
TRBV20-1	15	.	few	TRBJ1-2	CSARDRRGLYYGYTF	TGCAGTGCTAGAGATCGTCGGGGGCTCTACTATGGCTACACCTTC
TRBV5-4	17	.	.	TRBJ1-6	CASSRKLVGPYNSPLHF	TGTGCCAGCAGCAGAAAATTGGTGGGACCCTATAATTCACCCCTCCACTTT
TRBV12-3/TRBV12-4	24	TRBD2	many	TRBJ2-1	CASSLRGLGQDFVSLSISYNEQFF	TGTGCCAGCAGTTTGCGGGGGTTGGGGCAGGACTTCGTCTCCCTTTCGATCTCCTACAATGAGCAGTTCTTC
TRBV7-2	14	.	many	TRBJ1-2	CASSLGRSNYGYTF	TGTGCCAGCAGTCTAGGGCGCAGTAACTATGGCTACACCTTC
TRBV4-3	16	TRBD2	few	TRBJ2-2	CASTLMSGTSPGELFF	TGCGCCAGCACTTTAATGTCCGGGACTAGCCCCGGGGAGCTGTTTTTT
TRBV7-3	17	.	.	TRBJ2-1	CASSPVSRPVTYNEQFF	TGTGCCAGCAGCCCCGTTAGCAGGCCCGTCACCTACAATGAGCAGTTCTTC
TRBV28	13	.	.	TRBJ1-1	CASSSPYRAEAFF	TGTGCCAGCAGTTCGCCATACAGGGCCGAAGCTTTCTTT
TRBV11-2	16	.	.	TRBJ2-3	CASSPMRRWREDTQYF	TGTGCCAGCAGCCCAATGCGTAGGTGGAGAGAAGATACGCAGTATTTT
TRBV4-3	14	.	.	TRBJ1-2	CASSQVSRTKGYTF	TGCGCCAGCAGCCAAGTTTCCCGGACTAAGGGCTACACCTTC
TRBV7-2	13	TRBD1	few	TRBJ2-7	CASSLAGGDEQYF	TGTGCCAGCAGCTTAGCAGGGGGCGACGAGCAGTACTTC
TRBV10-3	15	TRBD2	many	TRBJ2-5	CAIRASGGPKETQYF	TGTGCCATCAGGGCTAGCGGGGGGCCGAAAGAGACCCAGTACTTC
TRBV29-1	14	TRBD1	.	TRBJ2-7	CSVEGQTGGYEQYF	TGCAGCGTTGAAGGCCAGACAGGGGGCTACGAGCAGTACTTC
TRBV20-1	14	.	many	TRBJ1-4	CSARGTILGEKLFF	TGCAGTGCTAGAGGGACCATCCTCGGTGAAAAACTGTTTTTT
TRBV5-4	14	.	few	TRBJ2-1	CASSLSDSYNEQFF	TGTGCCAGCAGCTTGTCGGACTCCTACAATGAGCAGTTCTTC
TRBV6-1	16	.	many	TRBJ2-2	CASSRRAGMDTGELFF	TGTGCCAGCTCACGAAGGGCCGGGATGGACACCGGGGAGCTGTTTTTT
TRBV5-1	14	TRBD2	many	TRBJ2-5	CASSGGTNQETQYF	TGCGCCAGCAGCGGTGGGACTAACCAAGAGACCCAGTACTTC
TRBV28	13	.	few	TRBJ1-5	CASSARWNQPQHF	TGTGCCAGCAGTGCTCGATGGAATCAGCCCCAGCATTTT
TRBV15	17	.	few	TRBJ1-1	CATSRDSDRDINTEAFF	TGTGCCACCAGCAGAGATAGCGACCGGGACATAAACACTGAAGCTTTCTTT
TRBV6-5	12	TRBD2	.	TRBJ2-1	CASTLAGNEQFF	TGTGCCAGCACTCTAGCGGGGAATGAGCAGTTCTTC
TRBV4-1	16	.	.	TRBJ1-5	CASSQDKAGSNQPQHF	TGCGCCAGCAGCCAAGATAAGGCGGGATCGAATCAGCCCCAGCATTTT
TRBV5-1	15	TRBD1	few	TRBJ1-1	CASSMGQGLNTEAFF	TGCGCCAGCAGCATGGGACAGGGCCTAAACACTGAAGCTTTCTTT
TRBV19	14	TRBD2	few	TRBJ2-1	CASSIRGGYNEQFF	TGTGCCAGTAGTATACGGGGGGGTTACAATGAGCAGTTCTTC
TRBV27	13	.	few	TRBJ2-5	CASSPRARETQYF	TGTGCCAGCAGTCCCCGGGCCAGAGAGACCCAGTACTTC
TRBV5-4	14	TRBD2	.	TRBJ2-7	CASSAGDSSYEQYF	TGTGCCAGCTCCGCGGGGGATTCGTCCTACGAGCAGTACTTC
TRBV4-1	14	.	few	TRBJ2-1	CASSQEDGDNEQFF	TGCGCCAGCAGCCAAGAAGACGGGGACAATGAGCAGTTCTTC
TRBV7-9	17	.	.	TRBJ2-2	CASSLSNYGFNTGELFF	TGTGCCAGCAGCCTGAGTAACTACGGGTTCAACACCGGGGAGCTGTTTTTT
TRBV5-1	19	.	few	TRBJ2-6	CASSLALGGPASGANVLTF	TGCGCCAGCAGCTTGGCCTTGGGGGGTCCGGCCTCTGGGGCCAACGTCCTGACTTTC
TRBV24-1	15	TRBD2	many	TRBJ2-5	CATSDFRGVQETQYF	TGTGCCACCAGTGATTTCCGGGGGGTCCAAGAGACCCAGTACTTC
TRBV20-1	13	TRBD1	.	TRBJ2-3	CSAKDRGRDTQYF	TGCAGTGCTAAAGACAGGGGGCGAGATACGCAGTATTTT
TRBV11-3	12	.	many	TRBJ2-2	CASSRWAGELFF	TGTGCCAGCAGCCGCTGGGCAGGGGAGCTGTTTTTT
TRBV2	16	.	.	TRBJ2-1	CASSESGLRGYSEQFF	TGTGCCAGCAGTGAATCGGGATTGAGAGGGTACAGTGAGCAGTTCTTC
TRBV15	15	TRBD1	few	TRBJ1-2	CATSRAGGQNYGYTF	TGTGCCACCAGCAGAGCCGGGGGACAGAACTATGGCTACACCTTC
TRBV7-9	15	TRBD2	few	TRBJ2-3	CASSSRTSGRDTQYF	TGTGCCAGCAGCTCCCGGACTAGCGGGAGAGATACGCAGTATTTT
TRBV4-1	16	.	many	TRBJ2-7	CASSQRISREPYEQYF	TGCGCCAGCAGCCAAAGAATTTCCAGGGAACCCTACGAGCAGTACTTC
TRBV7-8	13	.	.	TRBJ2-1	CASSTRVVNEQFF	TGTGCCAGCAGCACAAGGGTAGTTAATGAGCAGTTCTTC
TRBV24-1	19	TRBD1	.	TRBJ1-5	CATTNRDRGGGYSNQPQHF	TGTGCCACCACCAACCGGGACAGGGGTGGGGGGTATAGCAATCAGCCCCAGCATTTT
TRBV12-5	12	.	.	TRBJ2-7	CASGTPGGEQYF	TGTGCTAGTGGAACCCCCGGTGGCGAGCAGTACTTC
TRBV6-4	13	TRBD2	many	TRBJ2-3	CASSRTSADTQYF	TGTGCCAGCAGCAGGACTAGCGCAGATACGCAGTATTTT